Shown below are 28 T cell receptor beta chains from a single sample sequenced in a study of T cells in Graves' hyperthyroidism and ophthalmopathy. Researchers took RNA transcripts and amplified the TCR beta CDR3 regions from them. During a first-round RT-PCR of the TCR CDR3, the HTBI primer set was used. TCRdb re-derived calls from the multiplex PCR reads in MiXCR, one entry per CDR3 protein. The table records approximately 740,000 distinct CDR3 sequences, 13% to 15% of them present only once. Source material: blood. Receptors originate from a woman aged 18-30 years with Graves' hyperthyroidism.

This clonotype was found many times. This chain links TRBV6-1 with TRBJ1-1; a possible D gene is TRBD1 (5 bases). V lost 5 bases to trimming and J lost 4 bases, with 17 bases between them. The CDR3 has 15 residues. CDR1 and CDR2 (germline): MNHNS, SASEGT. In DNA, the CDR3 is TGTGCCAGCAGTCCTCGCGGACACGCGAGCACTGAAGCTTTCTTT. It codes for CASSPRGHASTEAFF.

This clonotype occurred a few times. The V and J genes are TRBV28 and TRBJ1-4, with no clear D. This CDR3 has 16 amino acids. Germline lookup yields CDR1 MDHEN and CDR2 SYDVKM. The V end lost 6 bases, the J end lost 2 bases, and 16 bases lay between the germline ends. The CDR3 loop reads CASRASVFVTNEKLFF. The CDR3, as DNA: TGTGCCAGCAGGGCCTCTGTTTTTGTCACTAATGAAAAACTGTTTTTT.

This clonotype appeared a few times. V and J are TRBV29-1 and TRBJ2-7; D is undetermined. Germline assignment: CDR1 SQVTM and CDR2 ANQGSEA. The germline V and J ends were trimmed by 5 bases and 4 bases, with 6 bases remaining between them. CDR3 length: 10 amino acids. The CDR3 protein is CSVLLYEQYF. The CDR3 nucleotides are TGCAGCGTTCTTTTGTACGAGCAGTACTTC.

This clonotype was counted only a few times. This chain joins TRBV3-1 and TRBJ2-1; 9 bases fit TRBD2. Germline V gene lookup returns CDR1 LGHDT and CDR2 YNNKEL (reference sequence). V trimming: 0 bases; J trimming: 4 bases; junction bases outside the gene matches: 10. This CDR3 spans 18 amino acids. The CDR3 DNA reads as TGTGCCAGCAGCCAAGATAGGGGTCTAGCGGGAACGTACAATGAGCAGTTCTTC. Protein sequence: CASSQDRGLAGTYNEQFF.

There are many counts of this clonotype. The chain links TRBV7-9 to TRBJ2-7; 7 bases line up with TRBD1. J gave up 4 bases and V 8 bases, and 11 bases lay outside the gene matches. Germline CDR1 and CDR2: SEHNR and FQNEAQ (reference sequence). The CDR3 has 14 amino acids. CDR3 loop: CASASDRLLYEQYF. CDR3 nucleotide sequence: TGTGCCAGCGCGTCGGACAGGTTATTGTACGAGCAGTACTTC.

Ten or more counts support this clonotype. The rearrangement uses TRBV30 and TRBJ2-3, with 8 positions matching TRBD2. V shed 0 bases and J 2 bases; nucleotides not matched to a gene: 10. Germline-derived CDR1 and CDR2 are GTSNPN and SVGIG (reference sequence). The CDR3 has 17 amino acids. This CDR3 is CAWSVRGGAGDTDTQYF. In DNA form, the CDR3 reads TGTGCCTGGAGTGTACGGGGGGGAGCGGGAGACACAGATACGCAGTATTTT.

Remarks on this clonotype: It may be a read error: a sequence one base away is much more abundant. This chain connects TRBV11-2 to TRBJ2-7, with a tentative D call TRBD2 (5 bases). CDR3 length: 15 amino acids. Germline CDR1 is SGHAT and CDR2 is FQNNGV. Trimming pared 5 bases from V and 5 bases from J, leaving 19 bases between. CDR3 nucleotide sequence: TGTGCCAGCAGCCGCCCGCCCGTTCCCGGGAACGAGCAGTACTTC. As protein: CASSRPPVPGNEQYF.

This clonotype was seen at least ten times. J is TRBJ2-5 and V is TRBV7-2, with 7 bases identical to TRBD2. V lost 1 base, J lost 3 bases, and 5 bases stayed unmatched. Germline CDR1 and CDR2: SGHTA and FQGNSA. CDR3 length: 15 residues. The CDR3 bases are TGTGCCAGCAGCTTAGGGGGGGGGGGGAAAGAGACCCAGTACTTC. It codes for CASSLGGGGKETQYF.

This clonotype was counted ten times or more. This chain links TRBV18 with TRBJ2-5; either TRBD1 or TRBD2 may supply D (5 bases each). V shed 3 bases and J shed 8 bases, with 13 bases lying between them. This CDR3 has 13 residues. Germline lookup yields CDR1 KGHSH and CDR2 LQKENI. The CDR3, as DNA: TGTGCCAGCTCACCGACGAAGGGACGAACCCAGTACTTC. This codes for CASSPTKGRTQYF.

There are many counts of this clonotype. The chain is built from TRBV28 and TRBJ2-7, with 7 bases aligning to TRBD1. Looked up from germline, CDR1 is MDHEN and CDR2 is SYDVKM. V was clipped by 6 bases and J by 0 bases; unmatched bases: 8. CDR3 size: 15 residues. The CDR3 loop is CASSARAGGSYEQYF. In nucleotides, the CDR3 is TGTGCCAGCAGCGCGAGGGCAGGGGGCTCCTACGAGCAGTACTTC.

The sample holds many counts of this clonotype. The gene calls are TRBV24-1 and TRBJ1-5, with D possibly being TRBD1 (5 bases). CDR1 and CDR2 from the germline V gene are KGHDR and SFDVKD. This CDR3 contains 14 residues. V gave up 9 bases and J gave up 1 base, with 12 bases separating them. CDR3 DNA: TGTGCCACCGCTTTGGGGGGAAGCAATCAGCCCCAGCATTTT. Encoded protein: CATALGGSNQPQHF.

The chain recombines TRBV6-2 or TRBV6-3 with TRBJ2-5; 10 nucleotides line up with TRBD2. The V segment lost 7 bases and the J segment 5 bases; nucleotides outside the gene matches: 7. Germline V lookup: CDR1 MNHEY, CDR2 SVGEGT. This CDR3 has 14 amino acids. Here the CDR3 reads CASMASGRGETQYF. DNA for the CDR3: TGTGCCAGCATGGCTAGCGGGAGAGGTGAGACCCAGTACTTC.

The chain couples TRBV4-3 to TRBJ2-2, with no clear D. V was trimmed by 0 bases and J by 1 base, leaving 15 bases between them. The CDR3 length is 18 residues. Germline loops: CDR1 LGHNA, CDR2 YSLEER. The CDR3 is CASSQEPVAQRNTGELFF. CDR3 in DNA: TGCGCCAGCAGCCAAGAACCCGTGGCACAAAGGAACACCGGGGAGCTGTTTTTT.

Ten or more counts support this clonotype. This chain joins TRBV7-2 and TRBJ1-3; TRBD1 is a possible D gene (6 bases). The CDR3 spans 14 residues. Germline CDR1 SGHTA, CDR2 FQGNSA. V was clipped by 6 bases and J by 0 bases, with 9 bases between them. CDR3 sequence: CASRQGPSGNTIYF. The CDR3 DNA sequence: TGTGCCAGCAGGCAGGGGCCCTCTGGAAACACCATATATTTT.

At least ten counts were recorded for this clonotype. The chain recombines TRBV7-9 with TRBJ2-7; 10 bases line up with TRBD1. CDR1 SEHNR and CDR2 FQNEAQ come from the germline V gene (reference sequence). The CDR3 sequence is 15 residues long. The ends lost 4 bases at V and 5 bases at J; junction bases unmatched: 8. CDR3 DNA sequence: TGTGCCAGCAGCTCATCGAGGGACAGGGGCGACGAGCAGTACTTC. This gives the protein CASSSSRDRGDEQYF.

This clonotype has a count of ten or more. The gene calls are TRBV12-3 or TRBV12-4 and TRBJ2-1, with 7 bases identical to TRBD1. The CDR3 covers 14 residues. Trimming removed 0 bases from V and 10 bases from J; junction bases left unmatched: 6. CDR3 region: CASSLADRLMEQFF. As DNA, the CDR3 is TGTGCCAGCAGTTTAGCGGACAGGTTGATGGAGCAGTTCTTC.

This clonotype was counted ten times or more. This rearrangement joins TRBV7-2 to TRBJ2-1, with TRBD2 matching over 11 bases. Germline values: CDR1 SGHTA, CDR2 FQGNSA. This CDR3 is built from 18 residues. V lost 4 bases to trimming and J lost 0 bases; unmatched junction nucleotides: 8. CDR3 in amino acids: CASSYPSSGGSSYNEQFF. DNA of the CDR3: TGTGCCAGCAGCTACCCATCTAGCGGGGGGAGCTCCTACAATGAGCAGTTCTTC.

This clonotype was observed at least ten times. J is TRBJ2-1 and V is TRBV24-1, with TRBD1 matching over 8 bases. CDR3 length equals 16 residues. V shed 3 bases and J 2 bases; nucleotides not matched to a gene: 5. Germline values: CDR1 KGHDR, CDR2 SFDVKD. CDR3 amino acids: CATSDGGTGAYNEQFF. Written as DNA, the CDR3 is TGTGCCACCAGTGATGGAGGGACAGGAGCCTACAATGAGCAGTTCTTC.

There are many counts of this clonotype. The rearrangement joins TRBV20-1 to TRBJ2-1; D is uncertain. The V gene lost 3 bases and the J gene lost 8 bases, with 5 bases spanning the gap. The CDR3 has 10 amino acids. Germline-derived CDR1 and CDR2 are DFQATT and SNEGSKA (reference sequence). The DNA of the CDR3 is TGCAGTGCTAGGGATTATGAGCAGTTCTTC. It codes for CSARDYEQFF.

This clonotype was counted many times. V and J are TRBV7-9 and TRBJ2-5; D gene uncertain. The CDR3 covers 14 residues. CDR1 and CDR2 (germline): SEHNR, FQNEAQ (reference sequence). Trimming took off 8 bases at V and 5 bases at J, with 18 bases between the two ends. This CDR3 reads CASQPMKGRETQYF. The CDR3 coding sequence is TGTGCCAGCCAGCCGATGAAGGGAAGGGAGACCCAGTACTTC.

The chain combines TRBV7-9 with TRBJ1-2, with D possibly matching TRBD1 (6 bases). Deletions cut 4 bases from V and 4 bases from J, with 13 bases between. This CDR3 comprises 14 residues. Germline V gene lookup returns CDR1 SEHNR and CDR2 FQNEAQ (reference sequence). CDR3 protein: CASSSGGDIYGYTF. CDR3 nucleotide sequence: TGTGCCAGCAGCTCTGGTGGGGACATCTATGGCTACACCTTC.

This clonotype was recorded many times. This rearrangement joins TRBV12-3 or TRBV12-4 to TRBJ1-2, with D possibly matching TRBD1 (5 bases). CDR3 size: 12 residues. V lost 10 bases, J lost 7 bases, and 16 bases lay in between. CDR3 nucleotide sequence: TGTGCCACCACCATGACAGCGTTTGGCTACACCTTC. As protein: CATTMTAFGYTF.

This clonotype was observed at least ten times. The chain employs TRBV5-1 and TRBJ2-1; the D call may be TRBD1 or TRBD2 (5 bases each). V was shortened by 4 bases and J by 8 bases, with 19 bases between the two germline ends. This CDR3 has 15 amino acids. Germline V gene lookup returns CDR1 SGHRS and CDR2 YFSETQ. The CDR3 here is CASSPVGPGVDEQFF. Here the CDR3 DNA reads TGCGCCAGCAGCCCCGTGGGACCCGGCGTCGATGAGCAGTTCTTC.

This rearrangement joins TRBV27 to TRBJ2-2, with 9 bases that match TRBD2. The CDR3 runs to 16 residues. CDR1 MNHEY and CDR2 SMNVEV come from the germline V gene (reference sequence). V dropped 0 bases and J dropped 6; count of bases not matched to a gene: 5. Written as DNA, the CDR3 is TGTGCCAGCAGTTTATCTAGCGGGAGTATGTCCGGGGAGCTGTTTTTT. Translating gives CASSLSSGSMSGELFF.

About this clonotype: With a much larger clone just one base away, this may be a read error. The rearrangement links TRBV6-1 to TRBJ2-5; D remains ambiguous. The CDR3 is 15 amino acids. Germline-derived CDR1 and CDR2 are MNHNS and SASEGT. V lost 8 bases and J lost 5, with 21 bases in between. This CDR3 is CASGIAFQVEETQYF. CDR3 in DNA: TGTGCCAGCGGCATCGCTTTCCAGGTGGAGGAGACCCAGTACTTC.

This clonotype came up a few times. The rearrangement joins TRBV4-1 to TRBJ2-7, with 7 bases matching TRBD1. The CDR3 has 15 residues. V was clipped by 1 base and J by 2 bases; unmatched bases: 5. Germline CDR1 is MGHRA and CDR2 is YSYEKL. The CDR3 sequence is CASSQVRQGAYEQYF. CDR3 in DNA: TGCGCCAGCAGCCAAGTACGTCAGGGGGCCTACGAGCAGTACTTC.

This clonotype showed up many times. The J gene is TRBJ2-5, the V gene TRBV6-5; 7 positions match TRBD2. V gave up 0 bases and J gave up 3 bases; unmatched junction bases: 4. The CDR3 consists of 15 residues. Germline CDR1 and CDR2: MNHEY and SVGAGI. The CDR3 DNA follows: TGTGCCAGCAGTTACTCCCGGACTAGAAAAGAGACCCAGTACTTC. This encodes CASSYSRTRKETQYF.

There are many counts of this clonotype. The J gene is TRBJ1-1, the V gene TRBV7-3, with TRBD1 matching over 9 bases. Trimming took 0 bases from V and 10 from J; bases not matched to a gene: 3. Germline V gene lookup returns CDR1 SGHTA and CDR2 FQGTGA. The CDR3 contains 13 residues. CDR3 in amino acids: CASSLTAGQGAFF. The CDR3 bases are TGTGCCAGCAGCTTAACGGCGGGACAGGGAGCTTTCTTT.